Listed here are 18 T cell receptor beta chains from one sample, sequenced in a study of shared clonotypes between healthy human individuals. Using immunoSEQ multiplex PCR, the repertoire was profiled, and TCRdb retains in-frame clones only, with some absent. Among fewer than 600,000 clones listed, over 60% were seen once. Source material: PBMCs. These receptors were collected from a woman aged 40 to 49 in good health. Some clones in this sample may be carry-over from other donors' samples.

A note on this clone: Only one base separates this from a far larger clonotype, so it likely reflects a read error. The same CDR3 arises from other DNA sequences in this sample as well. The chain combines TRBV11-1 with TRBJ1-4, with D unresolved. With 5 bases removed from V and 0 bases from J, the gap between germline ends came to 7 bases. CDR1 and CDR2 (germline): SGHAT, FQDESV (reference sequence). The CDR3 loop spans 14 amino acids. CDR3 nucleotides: TGTGCCAGCAGCGCCAGCACAACTAATGAAAAACTGTTTTTT. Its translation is CASSASTTNEKLFF.

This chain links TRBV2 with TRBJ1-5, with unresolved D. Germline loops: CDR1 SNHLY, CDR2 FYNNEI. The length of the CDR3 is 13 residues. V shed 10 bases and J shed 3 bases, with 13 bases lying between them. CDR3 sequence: CATSVYSNQPQHF. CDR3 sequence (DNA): TGTGCCACCTCGGTATACTCCAATCAGCCCCAGCATTTT.

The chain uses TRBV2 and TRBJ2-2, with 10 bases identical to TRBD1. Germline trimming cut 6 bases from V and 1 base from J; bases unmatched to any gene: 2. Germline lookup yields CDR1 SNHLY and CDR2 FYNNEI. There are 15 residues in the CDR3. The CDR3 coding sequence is TGTGCCAGCAGGACAGGGGGCGTGAACACCGGGGAGCTGTTTTTT. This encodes CASRTGGVNTGELFF.

The CDR3 DNA reads TGTGCCAGCAGCCGTCACCTCGGGGAACGCACAGATACGCAGTATTTT. Protein product: CASSRHLGERTDTQYF. The gene calls are TRBV7-3 and TRBJ2-3; D is possibly TRBD2 (5 bases). The CDR3 contains 16 residues. Trimming took off 5 bases at V and 1 base at J, with 16 bases between the two ends. Germline V CDR1 and CDR2: SGHTA, FQGTGA.

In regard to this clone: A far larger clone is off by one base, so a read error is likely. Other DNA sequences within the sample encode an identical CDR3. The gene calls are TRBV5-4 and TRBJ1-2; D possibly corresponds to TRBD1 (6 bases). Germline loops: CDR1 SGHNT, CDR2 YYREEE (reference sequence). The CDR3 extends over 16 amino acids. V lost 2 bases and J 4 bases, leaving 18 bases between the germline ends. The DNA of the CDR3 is TGTGCCAGCAGCTTCCCGGGGCAGGGGCGCACCTATGGCTACACCTTC. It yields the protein CASSFPGQGRTYGYTF.

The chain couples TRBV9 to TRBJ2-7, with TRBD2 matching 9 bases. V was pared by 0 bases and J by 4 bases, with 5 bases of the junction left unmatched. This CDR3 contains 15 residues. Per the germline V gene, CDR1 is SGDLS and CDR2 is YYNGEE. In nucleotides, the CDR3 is TGTGCCAGCAGCGTAGAAGCGGGAGGTTTGTACGAGCAGTACTTC. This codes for CASSVEAGGLYEQYF.

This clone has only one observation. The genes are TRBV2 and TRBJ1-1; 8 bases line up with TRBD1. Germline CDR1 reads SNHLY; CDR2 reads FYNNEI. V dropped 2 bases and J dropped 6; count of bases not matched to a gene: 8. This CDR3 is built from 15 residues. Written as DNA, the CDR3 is TGTGCCAGCAGTGAACCCCGGACAGGGACATCTGAAGCTTTCTTT. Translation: CASSEPRTGTSEAFF. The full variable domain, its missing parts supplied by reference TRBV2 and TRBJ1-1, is EPEVTQTPSHQVTQMGQEVILRCVPISNHLYFYWYRQILGQKVEFLVSFYNNEISEKSEIFDDQFSVERPDGSNFTLKIRSTKLEDSAMYFCASSEPRTGTSEAFFGQGTRLTVV.

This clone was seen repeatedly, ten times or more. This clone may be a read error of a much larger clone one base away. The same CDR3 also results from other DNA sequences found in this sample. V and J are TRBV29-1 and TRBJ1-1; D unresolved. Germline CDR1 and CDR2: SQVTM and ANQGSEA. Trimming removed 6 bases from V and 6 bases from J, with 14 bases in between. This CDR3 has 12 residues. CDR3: CSVGDGLAEAFF. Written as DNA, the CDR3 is TGCAGCGTCGGGGATGGCCTGGCTGAAGCTTTCTTT.

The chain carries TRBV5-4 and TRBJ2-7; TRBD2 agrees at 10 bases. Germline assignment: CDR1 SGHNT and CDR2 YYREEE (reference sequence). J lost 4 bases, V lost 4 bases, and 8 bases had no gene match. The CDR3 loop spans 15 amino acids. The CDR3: CASSPGLAATYEQYF. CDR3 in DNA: TGTGCCAGCAGCCCTGGACTAGCGGCAACGTACGAGCAGTACTTC.

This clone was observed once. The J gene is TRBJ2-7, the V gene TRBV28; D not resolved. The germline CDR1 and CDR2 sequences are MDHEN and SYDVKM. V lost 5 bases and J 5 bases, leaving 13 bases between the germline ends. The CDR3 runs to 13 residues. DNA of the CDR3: TGTGCCAGCAGTGCCGCAACCCCCCACGAGCAGTACTTC. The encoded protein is CASSAATPHEQYF. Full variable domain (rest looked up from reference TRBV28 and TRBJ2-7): DVKVTQSSRYLVKRTGEKVFLECVQDMDHENMFWYRQDPGLGLRLIYFSYDVKMKEKGDIPEGYSVSREKKERFSLILESASTNQTSMYLCASSAATPHEQYFGPGTRLTVT.

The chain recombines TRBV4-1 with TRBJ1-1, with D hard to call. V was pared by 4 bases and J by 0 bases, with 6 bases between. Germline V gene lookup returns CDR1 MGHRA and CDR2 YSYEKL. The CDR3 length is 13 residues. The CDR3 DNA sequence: TGCGCCAGCAGCCTAACAGTGAACACTGAAGCTTTCTTT. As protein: CASSLTVNTEAFF.

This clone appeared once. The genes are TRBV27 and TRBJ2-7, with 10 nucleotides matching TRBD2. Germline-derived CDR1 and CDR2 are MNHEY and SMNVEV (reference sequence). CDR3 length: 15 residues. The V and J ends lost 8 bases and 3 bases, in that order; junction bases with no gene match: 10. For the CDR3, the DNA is TGTGCCAGCGACACTGCTAGCGGGAGTGTCTACGAGCAGTACTTC. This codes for CASDTASGSVYEQYF.

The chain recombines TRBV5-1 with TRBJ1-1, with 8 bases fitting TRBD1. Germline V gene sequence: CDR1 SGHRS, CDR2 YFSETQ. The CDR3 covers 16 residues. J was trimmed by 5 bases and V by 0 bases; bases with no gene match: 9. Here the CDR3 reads CASSLELTGVGTEAFF. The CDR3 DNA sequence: TGCGCCAGCAGCTTGGAATTGACAGGGGTAGGGACTGAAGCTTTCTTT. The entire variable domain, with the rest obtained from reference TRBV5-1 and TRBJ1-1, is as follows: KAGVTQTPRYLIKTRGQQVTLSCSPISGHRSVSWYQQTPGQGLQFLFEYFSETQRNKGNFPGRFSGRQFSNSRSEMNVSTLELGDSALYLCASSLELTGVGTEAFFGQGTRLTVV.

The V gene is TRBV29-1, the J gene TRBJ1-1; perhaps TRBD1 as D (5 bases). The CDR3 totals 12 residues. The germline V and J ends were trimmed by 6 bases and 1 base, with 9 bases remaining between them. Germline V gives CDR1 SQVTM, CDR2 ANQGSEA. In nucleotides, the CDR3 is TGCAGCGTAGGACACCCGAACACTGAAGCTTTCTTT. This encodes CSVGHPNTEAFF.

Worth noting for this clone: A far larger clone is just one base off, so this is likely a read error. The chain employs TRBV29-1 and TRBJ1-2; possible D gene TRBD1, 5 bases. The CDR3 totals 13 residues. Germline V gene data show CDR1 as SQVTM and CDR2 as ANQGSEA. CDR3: CIEEKTANYGYTF. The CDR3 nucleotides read TGCATCGAGGAAAAGACAGCTAACTATGGCTACACCTTC.

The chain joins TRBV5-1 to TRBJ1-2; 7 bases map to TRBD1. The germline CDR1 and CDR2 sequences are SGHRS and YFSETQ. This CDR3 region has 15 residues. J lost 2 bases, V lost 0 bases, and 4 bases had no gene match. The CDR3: CASSLAPTGNYGYTF. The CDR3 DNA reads TGCGCCAGCAGCTTGGCCCCGACAGGGAACTATGGCTACACCTTC.

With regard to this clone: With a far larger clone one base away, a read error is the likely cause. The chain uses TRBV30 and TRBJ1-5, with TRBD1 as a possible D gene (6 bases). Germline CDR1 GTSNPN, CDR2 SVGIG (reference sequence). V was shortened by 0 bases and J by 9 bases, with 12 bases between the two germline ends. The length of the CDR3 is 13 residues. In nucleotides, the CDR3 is TGTGCCTGGAGTGTAGGGGGTCCTCGGCCCCAGCATTTT. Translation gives CAWSVGGPRPQHF.

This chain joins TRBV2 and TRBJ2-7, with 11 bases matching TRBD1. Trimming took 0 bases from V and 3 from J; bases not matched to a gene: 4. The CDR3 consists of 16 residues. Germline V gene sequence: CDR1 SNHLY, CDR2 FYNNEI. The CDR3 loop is CASSEALGTGGYEQYF. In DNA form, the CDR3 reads TGTGCCAGCAGTGAAGCTCTAGGGACAGGGGGCTACGAGCAGTACTTC.